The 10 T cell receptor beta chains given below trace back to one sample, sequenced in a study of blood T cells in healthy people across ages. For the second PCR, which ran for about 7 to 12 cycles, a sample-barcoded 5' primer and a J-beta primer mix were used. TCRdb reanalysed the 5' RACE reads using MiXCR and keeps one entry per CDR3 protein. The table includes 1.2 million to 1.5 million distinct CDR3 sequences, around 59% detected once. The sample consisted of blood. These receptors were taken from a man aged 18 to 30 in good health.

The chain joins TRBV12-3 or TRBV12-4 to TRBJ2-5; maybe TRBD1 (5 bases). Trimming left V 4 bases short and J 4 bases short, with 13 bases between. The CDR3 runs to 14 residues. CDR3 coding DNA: TGTGCCAGCAGTTCCAGGGCAGGACCAGAGACCCAGTACTTC. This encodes CASSSRAGPETQYF.

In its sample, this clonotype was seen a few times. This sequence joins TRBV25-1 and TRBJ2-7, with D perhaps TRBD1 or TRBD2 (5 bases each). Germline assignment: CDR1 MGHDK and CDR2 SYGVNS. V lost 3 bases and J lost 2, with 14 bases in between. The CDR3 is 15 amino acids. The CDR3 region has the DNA TGTGCCAGCAGTGACCCCTCGGGGACGACCTACGAGCAGTACTTC. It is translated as CASSDPSGTTYEQYF.

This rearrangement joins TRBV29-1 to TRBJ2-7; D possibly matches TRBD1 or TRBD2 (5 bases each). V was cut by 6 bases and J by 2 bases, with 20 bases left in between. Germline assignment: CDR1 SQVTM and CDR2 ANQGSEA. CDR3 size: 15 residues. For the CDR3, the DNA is TGCAGCGTAAAGCTCCAGGGAGTTAAAGCCTACGAGCAGTACTTC. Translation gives CSVKLQGVKAYEQYF.

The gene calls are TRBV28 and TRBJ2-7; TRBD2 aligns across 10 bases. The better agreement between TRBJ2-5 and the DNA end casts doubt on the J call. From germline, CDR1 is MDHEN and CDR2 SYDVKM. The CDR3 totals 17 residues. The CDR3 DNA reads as TGTGCCAGCAGTTTATGGCCCACTAGCGGGGCCGGTTGGACCCAGTACTTC. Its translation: CASSLWPTSGAGWTQYF.

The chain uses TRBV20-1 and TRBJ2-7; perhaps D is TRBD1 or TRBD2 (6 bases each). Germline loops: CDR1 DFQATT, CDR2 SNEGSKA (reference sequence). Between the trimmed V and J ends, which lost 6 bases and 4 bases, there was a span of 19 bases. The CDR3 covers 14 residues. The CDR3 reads CSASLVGGSYEQYF. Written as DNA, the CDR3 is TGCAGTGCCTCCTTGGTAGGGGGGTCGTACGAGCAGTACTTC.

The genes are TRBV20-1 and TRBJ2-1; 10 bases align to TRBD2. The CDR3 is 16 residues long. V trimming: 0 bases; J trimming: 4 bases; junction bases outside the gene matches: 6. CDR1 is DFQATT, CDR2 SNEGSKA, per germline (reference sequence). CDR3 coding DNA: TGCAGTGCTAGAGATCCGGGACTAGCGAGTTACAATGAGCAGTTCTTC. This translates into CSARDPGLASYNEQFF.

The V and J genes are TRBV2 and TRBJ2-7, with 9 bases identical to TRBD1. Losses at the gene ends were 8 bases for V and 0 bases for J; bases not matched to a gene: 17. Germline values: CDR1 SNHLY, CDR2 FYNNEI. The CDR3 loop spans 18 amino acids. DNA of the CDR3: TGTGCCAGCTCGGGGAGCTTACAGGGGGCTACCTTCTCCTACGAGCAGTACTTC. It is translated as CASSGSLQGATFSYEQYF.

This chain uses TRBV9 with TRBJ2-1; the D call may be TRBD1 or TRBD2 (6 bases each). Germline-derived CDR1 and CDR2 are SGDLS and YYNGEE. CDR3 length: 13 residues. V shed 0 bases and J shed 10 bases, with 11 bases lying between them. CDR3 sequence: CASSVGGGTEQFF. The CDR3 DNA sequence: TGTGCCAGCAGCGTAGGTGGAGGGACAGAGCAGTTCTTC.

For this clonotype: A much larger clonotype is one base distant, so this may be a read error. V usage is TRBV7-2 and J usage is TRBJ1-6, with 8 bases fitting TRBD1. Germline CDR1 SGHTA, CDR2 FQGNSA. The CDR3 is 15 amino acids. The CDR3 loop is CAGSFRTGTDSPLHF. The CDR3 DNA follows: TGTGCCGGCAGCTTCCGGACAGGGACTGATTCACCCCTCCACTTT.

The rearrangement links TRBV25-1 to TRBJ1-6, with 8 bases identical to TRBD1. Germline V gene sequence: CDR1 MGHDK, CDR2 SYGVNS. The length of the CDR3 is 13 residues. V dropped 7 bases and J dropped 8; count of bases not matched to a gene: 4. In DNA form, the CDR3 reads TGTGCCAGCACTCAGGGGGCCGATTCACCCCTCCACTTT. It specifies CASTQGADSPLHF.